Following are 14 T cell receptor beta chains from one sample sequenced in a study of T-cell reconstitution after alpha-beta-depleted transplantation in children. Preparation of the TCRbeta library was carried out with unique molecular identifiers. From the PCR reads, TCRdb called clonotypes with MiXCR, one entry per CDR3 protein. This sample has 450,000 to 550,000 distinct CDR3 sequences, with over 9.5% found just once. The starting material was PBMCs, mostly from graft donor cells, obtained 180 days after TCRalphabeta/CD19-depleted stem cell transplant. The receptors were sampled from a female patient between 2 and 15 years old who had a stem cell transplant for aplastic anemia, so the T cells may come from the graft donor.

This rearrangement joins TRBV27 to TRBJ2-5; 7 bases align to TRBD2. V dropped 6 bases and J dropped 1; count of bases not matched to a gene: 11. The germline gives CDR1 MNHEY, CDR2 SMNVEV (reference sequence). CDR3 length: 16 amino acids. The CDR3 protein is CASRPHYGEGQETQYF. As DNA, the CDR3 is TGTGCCAGCAGACCTCACTACGGGGAGGGCCAAGAGACCCAGTACTTC.

The CDR3, as DNA: TGCGCCAGCAGCTTCCGAAGGGGGTCGAACACTGAAGCTTTCTTT. It yields the protein CASSFRRGSNTEAFF. The chain uses TRBV5-1 and TRBJ1-1; D perhaps matches TRBD1 (6 bases). Germline V gives CDR1 SGHRS, CDR2 YFSETQ. V lost 2 bases and J lost 1, with 12 bases in between. The CDR3 totals 15 residues. Supplemented by reference TRBV5-1 and TRBJ1-1, the full variable domain reads KAGVTQTPRYLIKTRGQQVTLSCSPISGHRSVSWYQQTPGQGLQFLFEYFSETQRNKGNFPGRFSGRQFSNSRSEMNVSTLELGDSALYLCASSFRRGSNTEAFFGQGTRLTVV.

J is TRBJ2-7 and V is TRBV7-3; D is possibly TRBD2 (5 bases). Trimming stripped 0 bases from V and 4 bases from J, with 16 bases between. This CDR3 has 16 residues. Per germline, CDR1 SGHTA and CDR2 FQGTGA. Here the CDR3 reads CASSLTSTGLAYEQYF. Here the CDR3 DNA reads TGTGCCAGCAGCTTAACGTCGACTGGACTCGCTTACGAGCAGTACTTC.

This chain uses TRBV4-1 with TRBJ1-1, with unresolved D. This CDR3 spans 14 amino acids. The germline V and J ends were trimmed by 5 bases and 5 bases, with 15 bases remaining between them. Germline V gives CDR1 MGHRA, CDR2 YSYEKL. CDR3 in DNA: TGCGCCAGCAGCTCCCGGGAGAGAGGGACTGAAGCTTTCTTT. Protein product: CASSSRERGTEAFF.

This chain connects TRBV12-3 or TRBV12-4 to TRBJ2-1, with 8 positions matching TRBD2. V lost 8 bases to trimming and J lost 1 base; unmatched junction nucleotides: 16. The CDR3 consists of 18 residues. CDR3 region: CASGPGGSGRFSYNEQFF. The DNA of the CDR3 is TGTGCCAGCGGTCCCGGAGGAAGCGGGAGATTTTCCTACAATGAGCAGTTCTTC.

This chain connects TRBV4-3 to TRBJ2-3, with 7 bases fitting TRBD2. V shed 1 base and J 2 bases; nucleotides not matched to a gene: 12. Germline V gene sequence: CDR1 LGHNA, CDR2 YSLEER. CDR3 size: 18 residues. The CDR3, as DNA: TGCGCCAGCAGCCAAGTATTCCGGGCGGCGGGAGTCACAGATACGCAGTATTTT. This sequence encodes CASSQVFRAAGVTDTQYF.

This clonotype has more than one count but fewer than ten. The chain is built from TRBV29-1 and TRBJ1-1; no clear D gene. Deletions cut 4 bases from V and 9 bases from J, with 21 bases between. The length of the CDR3 is 14 residues. CDR1 is SQVTM and CDR2 is ANQGSEA in the germline V gene. CDR3 bases: TGCAGCGTTGCCCGGGCGAATGGAGGAGGAAAAGCTTTCTTT. Translated: CSVARANGGGKAFF.

This clonotype has just a few counts. CDR3 DNA sequence: TGTGCCACCAGCAGAGCGGGCAGCTTCAATTACAATCAGCCCCAGCATTTT. Translation: CATSRAGSFNYNQPQHF. The gene calls are TRBV15 and TRBJ1-5, with D unclear. The V gene lost 1 base and the J gene lost 3 bases, with 16 bases spanning the gap. The CDR3 totals 17 residues. From germline, CDR1 is LNHNV and CDR2 YYDKDF (reference sequence).

The genes are TRBV19 and TRBJ1-5, with D possibly matching TRBD1 (5 bases). The germline CDR1 and CDR2 sequences are LNHDA and SQIVND (reference sequence). This CDR3 region has 12 residues. Trimming stripped 5 bases from V and 8 bases from J, with 10 bases between. The CDR3 loop is CASSGGWKPQHF. CDR3 bases: TGTGCCAGTAGTGGGGGGTGGAAGCCCCAGCATTTT. Filled out from reference TRBV19 and TRBJ1-5, the complete variable domain reads DGGITQSPKYLFRKEGQNVTLSCEQNLNHDAMYWYRQDPGQGLRLIYYSQIVNDFQKGDIAEGYSVSREKKESFPLTVTSAQKNPTAFYLCASSGGWKPQHFGDGTRLSIL.

This clonotype was seen repeatedly, ten times or more. The chain recombines TRBV7-9 with TRBJ2-5; D is unclear. Trimming cost V 1 base and J 4 bases, with 4 bases left between them. The CDR3 sequence is 12 residues long. Germline CDR1 reads SEHNR; CDR2 reads FQNEAQ (reference sequence). The CDR3 region has the DNA TGTGCCAGCAGCTTAGGACTAGAGACCCAGTACTTC. This encodes CASSLGLETQYF.

The rearrangement joins TRBV5-1 to TRBJ2-1, with a possible D match to TRBD1 (6 bases). V shed 4 bases and J shed 8 bases, with 16 bases lying between them. CDR3 length: 14 amino acids. The V gene's germline CDR1 is SGHRS and CDR2 YFSETQ. CDR3 sequence: CASSLTGQIDEQFF. The CDR3 DNA sequence: TGCGCCAGCAGCCTTACTGGACAGATTGATGAGCAGTTCTTC.

The CDR3 sequence is CASSPRRGATEAFF. CDR3 bases: TGTGCCAGCAGCCCAAGACGGGGGGCCACTGAAGCTTTCTTT. V is TRBV7-2 and J is TRBJ1-1; maybe TRBD1 (6 bases). The CDR3 has 14 residues. Trimming pared 5 bases from V and 4 bases from J, leaving 14 bases between. Germline CDR1 SGHTA, CDR2 FQGNSA.

The chain employs TRBV11-3 and TRBJ2-2; 7 nucleotides align to TRBD1. The CDR3 is made up of 16 amino acids. Germline loops: CDR1 SGHNT, CDR2 YENEEA. Trimming removed 3 bases from V and 4 bases from J; junction bases left unmatched: 8. The CDR3 bases are TGTGCCAGCAGCTTGGTTAGGGGGCTTCCCACCGGGGAGCTGTTTTTT. This translates into CASSLVRGLPTGELFF.

The table lists this clonotype with many counts. The V gene is TRBV5-1, the J gene TRBJ2-2; 13 nucleotides match TRBD2. After removal of 4 bases from V and 5 bases from J, the junction contained 8 bases not matched to a gene. In germline, CDR1 is SGHRS, CDR2 YFSETQ. CDR3 size: 17 residues. The CDR3 region is CASSPATGLAGTGELFF. DNA of the CDR3: TGCGCCAGCAGCCCCGCAACGGGACTAGCGGGGACCGGGGAGCTGTTTTTT.